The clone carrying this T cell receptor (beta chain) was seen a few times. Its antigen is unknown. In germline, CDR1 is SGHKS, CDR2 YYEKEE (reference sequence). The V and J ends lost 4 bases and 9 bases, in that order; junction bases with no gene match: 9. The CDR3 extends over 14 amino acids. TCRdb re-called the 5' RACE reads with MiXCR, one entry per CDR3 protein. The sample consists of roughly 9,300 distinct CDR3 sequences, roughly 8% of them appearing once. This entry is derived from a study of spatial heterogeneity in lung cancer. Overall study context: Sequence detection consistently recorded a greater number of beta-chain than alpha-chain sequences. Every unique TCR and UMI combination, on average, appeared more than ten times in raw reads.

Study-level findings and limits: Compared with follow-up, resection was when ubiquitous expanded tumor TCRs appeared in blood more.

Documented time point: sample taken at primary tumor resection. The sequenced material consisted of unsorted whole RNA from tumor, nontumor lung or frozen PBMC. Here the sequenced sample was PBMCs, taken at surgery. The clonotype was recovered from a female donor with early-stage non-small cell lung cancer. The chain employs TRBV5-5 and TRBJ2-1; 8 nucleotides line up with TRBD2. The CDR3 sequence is CASSAGLGGAEQFF. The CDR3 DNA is TGTGCCAGCAGCGCGGGACTAGGCGGGGCTGAGCAGTTCTTC.